This record covers a single T cell receptor beta chain. What antigen it recognizes has not been identified. No quality values exist for individual bases; no much larger clone is one base distant. These data come from a study of T cell responses to AZD1222 COVID-19 vaccine (dated by TCRdb to the early 2020s). With respect to the entire study: TCR sequencing covered about 230 trial participants: about 210 given two doses of AZD1222 and approximately 26 given two doses of MenACWY control vaccine. Trial participants were enrolled by age into subgroups of 18-55, 56-69 and 70-plus years, and 148, 28 and 57 TCR-sequenced participants, respectively, were included in these subgroups.

Study-wide conclusions, independent of this receptor: Most participants were white British and females outnumbered males, and the authors suggested that clonal diversity may have been underestimated. The 56-69-year group was small, and its depth increase did not reach significance, likely because of low power. Because no day 14 peak-response samples were available, repertoires were characterized only after the peak T cell response. Nearly half of unique spike-specific TCRs reportedly recognized epitopes outside regions mutated in the B.1.351 and B.1.1.7 variants. The vaccine-associated CD4 TCRs covered the entire spike protein, and the dominant responses fell in regions 160-218 and 743-854. A significant rise in spike-specific TCR breadth and depth was observed after two AZD1222 doses relative to day 0 and relative to MenACWY recipients. Conclusions about previously exposed vaccinees are limited, since just five or six AZD1222 recipients were seropositive for SARS-CoV-2 at baseline.

The sample's time point label, in plain terms: about 28 days (+/-7) after the second vaccine dose. AZD1222 recipients whose second dose came at about 4 weeks and those whose second dose came at about 12 weeks were combined into one group, since spike-specific TCR depth and breadth did not differ between the two schedules. Vaccinee samples were obtained from the UK trials COV001 and COV002, which included a single-blind randomized controlled phase 2/3 trial of AZD1222 (ChAdOx1 nCoV-19) in healthy adults. Trial participant PBMC samples were collected at day 0 and day 28 after the second dose for TCRbeta chain sequencing. Trimming takes 5 bases from V and 6 bases from J, and the germline ends sit 16 bases apart. Sequences MDHEN (CDR1) and SYDVKM (CDR2) are obtained from the germline V gene. The CDR3 starts with the cysteine, ends with the phenylalanine, and has 14 residues. The CDR3 DNA has 42 bases and is translated from base 1.

The CDR3 regions of human TCRbeta chains were analyzed by immunosequencing. In the source study's methods: TCRs in the repertoires were matched against a reference library of SARS-CoV-2-specific TCRs that had been generated with the MIRA antigen-specificity platform. Breadth was defined as the fraction of unique TCRs that were SARS-CoV-2-associated. Depth was defined as the fraction of total T cells that were SARS-CoV-2-associated. Using the MIRA data, each spike-specific TCR was assigned both to the spike region to which the TCR was reactive and to a CD4 or CD8 class. Log10-transformed breadth and depth values were compared by one-way ANOVA with Sidak's multiple comparisons tests. Here the immuneACCESS table is served through TCRdb, limited to in-frame sequences with V and J called. Missing clones are a known gap in these copies; in checked studies unresolved V genes cover under half, and the rest lacks a known reason. V and J calls and clone size are given by that table; D and trimming were obtained from the DNA. The table for this sample lists 90,000 to 150,000 clones; more than 70% of them were counted only once. Approximately 15% of the sample comes from the top ten.

This chain joins TRBV28 to TRBJ1-1; TRBD1 could be the D gene, as 6 bases match. The sample consisted of peripheral blood, taken 28 days after the second AZD1222 dose. This clonotype originated in an adult who received the AZD1222 COVID-19 vaccine. The DNA sequence is given as TGTGCCAGCAGTCCCGGGGGCAGTCTCGCTGAAGCTTTCTTT. Its translation reads: CASSPGGSLAEAFF. Here the CDR3 is joined to the reference TRBV28 and TRBJ1-1 genes, and the full variable domain is: DVKVTQSSRYLVKRTGEKVFLECVQDMDHENMFWYRQDPGLGLRLIYFSYDVKMKEKGDIPEGYSVSREKKERFSLILESASTNQTSMYLCASSPGGSLAEAFFGQGTRLTVV.